These 19 T cell receptor beta chains were all obtained from the same sample, sequenced in a study of blood T cell repertoires in COVID-19. TCRdb keeps only in-frame clones here, not all; method: immunoSEQ multiplex PCR. The sample consists of 300,000 to 350,000 clones, around nine tenths of them appearing once. Sequencing input: peripheral blood. Receptor source: a woman in her fifties or sixties with COVID-19, enrolled during active disease.

The chain links TRBV7-3 to TRBJ2-6; D perhaps matches TRBD1 (6 bases). Trimming removed 4 bases from V and 2 bases from J, with 9 bases in between. Germline V lookup: CDR1 SGHTA, CDR2 FQGTGA. The length of the CDR3 is 15 residues. The DNA for the CDR3 is TGTGCCAGCAGCTCATACAGGGCTGGGGCCAACGTCCTGACTTTC. Its translation is CASSSYRAGANVLTF.

For the CDR3, the DNA is TGCGCCAGCAGCTTGGGGCATATCATGAACACTGAAGCTTTCTTT. This gives the protein CASSLGHIMNTEAFF. This sequence joins TRBV5-1 and TRBJ1-1; unclear D gene. This CDR3 has 15 amino acids. Germline V gene data show CDR1 as SGHRS and CDR2 as YFSETQ. V was shortened by 0 bases and J by 0 bases, with 9 bases between the two germline ends.

The chain employs TRBV5-6 and TRBJ1-1; D is undetermined. Germline loops: CDR1 SGHDT, CDR2 YYEEEE. Trimming removed 3 bases at V and 2 bases at J, with 2 bases between. The CDR3 runs 11 residues. CDR3 region: CASSSNTEAFF. The CDR3 bases are TGTGCCAGCAGCTCTAACACTGAAGCTTTCTTT. Based on the CDR3 plus reference TRBV5-6 and TRBJ1-1, the full variable domain is DAGVTQSPTHLIKTRGQQVTLRCSPKSGHDTVSWYQQALGQGPQFIFQYYEEEERQRGNFPDRFSGHQFPNYSSELNVNALLLGDSALYLCASSSNTEAFFGQGTRLTVV.

The gene calls are TRBV5-1 and TRBJ1-4, with D possibly TRBD1 on 6 matching bases. The CDR3 covers 14 residues. Trimming took 4 bases from V and 4 from J, leaving 11 bases between them. CDR1 SGHRS and CDR2 YFSETQ come from the germline V gene. The CDR3 spells CASSQPGHNEKLFF. DNA for the CDR3: TGCGCCAGCAGCCAGCCGGGACATAATGAAAAACTGTTTTTT.

V is TRBV4-1 and J is TRBJ1-1; the D gene is possibly TRBD1 (5 bases). This CDR3 is built from 16 residues. The germline V gene encodes CDR1 MGHRA and CDR2 YSYEKL. V dropped 0 bases and J dropped 1 base, with 12 bases sitting between them. The CDR3 nucleotides read TGCGCCAGCAGCCAAGATAGGGGCGGAACGAACACTGAAGCTTTCTTT. Protein: CASSQDRGGTNTEAFF.

This clone was detected once. The chain recombines TRBV28 with TRBJ1-2; no definite D call. The germline CDR1 and CDR2 sequences are MDHEN and SYDVKM. V was clipped by 5 bases and J by 3 bases, with 16 bases between them. The CDR3 is made up of 15 amino acids. The CDR3 spells CASSKPRASYYGYTF. CDR3 coding DNA: TGTGCCAGCAGTAAGCCGAGGGCCTCATACTATGGCTACACCTTC.

This chain joins TRBV6-1 and TRBJ2-3, with 13 bases aligning to TRBD2. CDR1 and CDR2 (germline): MNHNS, SASEGT. Trimming at V came to 4 bases and at J to 2 bases, leaving 3 bases not matched to a gene. This CDR3 comprises 16 residues. The CDR3 region is CASSVTSGGATDTQYF. CDR3 DNA: TGTGCCAGCAGTGTAACTAGCGGGGGGGCCACAGATACGCAGTATTTT.

The V call is TRBV18, the J call TRBJ1-2; the match to TRBD1 covers 10 bases. Germline loops: CDR1 KGHSH, CDR2 LQKENI. This CDR3 has 17 amino acids. J lost 1 base, V lost 3 bases, and 8 bases had no gene match. In nucleotides, the CDR3 is TGTGCCAGCTCACCCCGGTTGACAGGGGGCAATAACTATGGCTACACCTTC. This sequence encodes CASSPRLTGGNNYGYTF. The whole variable domain, remainder taken from reference TRBV18 and TRBJ1-2, is NAGVMQNPRHLVRRRGQEARLRCSPMKGHSHVYWYRQLPEEGLKFMVYLQKENIIDESGMPKERFSAEFPKEGPSILRIQQVVRGDSAAYFCASSPRLTGGNNYGYTFGSGTRLTVV.

The gene calls are TRBV6-5 and TRBJ1-1; D unclear. Germline-derived CDR1 and CDR2 are MNHEY and SVGAGI. Trimming removed 2 bases from V and 7 bases from J, with 14 bases in between. This CDR3 region has 14 residues. The CDR3 nucleotides read TGTGCCAGCAGTTACACACTAGGGCCCGATGAAGCTTTCTTT. It codes for CASSYTLGPDEAFF.

The rearrangement links TRBV2 to TRBJ1-5, with D possibly matching TRBD1 (5 bases). Deletions cut 7 bases from V and 2 bases from J, with 18 bases between. The CDR3 consists of 16 residues. Per the germline V gene, CDR1 is SNHLY and CDR2 is FYNNEI. The CDR3 here is CASTRERGGRNQPQHF. In DNA form, the CDR3 reads TGTGCCAGCACTCGAGAGAGGGGAGGTCGCAATCAGCCCCAGCATTTT.

In this sample, this clone turned up once. J is TRBJ2-1 and V is TRBV7-9; 7 nucleotides agree with TRBD2. The ends lost 4 bases at V and 9 bases at J; junction bases unmatched: 15. The CDR3 covers 16 residues. Germline lookup yields CDR1 SEHNR and CDR2 FQNEAQ (reference sequence). The CDR3 here is CASSSGWASGLSEQFF. DNA of the CDR3: TGTGCCAGCAGCTCTGGTTGGGCTAGCGGTCTGAGTGAGCAGTTCTTC. The full variable domain, its missing parts supplied by reference TRBV7-9 and TRBJ2-1, is DTGVSQNPRHKITKRGQNVTFRCDPISEHNRLYWYRQTLGQGPEFLTYFQNEAQLEKSRLLSDRFSAERPKGSFSTLEIQRTEQGDSAMYLCASSSGWASGLSEQFFGPGTRLTVL.

CDR3 DNA: TGTGCCAGCACCGTACAGGGCCTCAATCAGCCCCAGCATTTT. Residues: CASTVQGLNQPQHF. This chain connects TRBV7-2 to TRBJ1-5; D might be TRBD1 (6 bases). The CDR3 length is 14 residues. The V end lost 7 bases, the J end lost 3 bases, and 13 bases lay between the germline ends. Per the germline V gene, CDR1 is SGHTA and CDR2 is FQGNSA. The full variable domain, its missing parts supplied by reference TRBV7-2 and TRBJ1-5, is GAGVSQSPSNKVTEKGKDVELRCDPISGHTALYWYRQSLGQGLEFLIYFQGNSAPDKSGLPSDRFSAERTGGSVSTLTIQRTQQEDSAVYLCASTVQGLNQPQHFGDGTRLSIL.

The V and J genes are TRBV25-1 and TRBJ1-1; no reliable D call. This CDR3 spans 12 amino acids. Trimming pared 7 bases from V and 11 bases from J, leaving 17 bases between. Germline V gene sequence: CDR1 MGHDK, CDR2 SYGVNS. The CDR3 spells CASTRTGVRAFF. DNA of the CDR3: TGTGCCAGCACCAGAACCGGAGTGCGGGCTTTCTTT.

The genes are TRBV7-2 and TRBJ1-2; 9 bases are shared with TRBD1. With 4 bases clipped from V and 4 bases from J, the junction kept 7 bases outside the gene matches. CDR1 and CDR2 (germline): SGHTA, FQGNSA. The CDR3 sequence is 15 residues long. The CDR3: CASSSRQGGAYGYTF. The CDR3 DNA is TGTGCCAGCAGCTCCAGACAGGGGGGAGCCTATGGCTACACCTTC.

This clone has more than one count but fewer than ten. This rearrangement joins TRBV19 to TRBJ1-2; 7 bases map to TRBD1. The V segment lost 2 bases and the J segment 4 bases; nucleotides outside the gene matches: 16. This CDR3 spans 18 amino acids. Germline CDR1 and CDR2: LNHDA and SQIVND (reference sequence). The CDR3 sequence is CASSIPHSGGQDAYGYTF. The CDR3 DNA follows: TGTGCCAGTAGTATACCCCACTCCGGTGGACAGGACGCCTATGGCTACACCTTC. The entire variable domain, with the rest obtained from reference TRBV19 and TRBJ1-2, is as follows: DGGITQSPKYLFRKEGQNVTLSCEQNLNHDAMYWYRQDPGQGLRLIYYSQIVNDFQKGDIAEGYSVSREKKESFPLTVTSAQKNPTAFYLCASSIPHSGGQDAYGYTFGSGTRLTVV.

J is TRBJ1-6 and V is TRBV19; a possible D gene is TRBD1 (6 bases). CDR1 and CDR2 from the germline V gene are LNHDA and SQIVND (reference sequence). The CDR3 has 14 amino acids. V dropped 3 bases and J dropped 8 bases, with 11 bases sitting between them. DNA for the CDR3: TGTGCCAGTAGTATGTTCAGGGGCGATTCACCCCTCCACTTT. It translates to CASSMFRGDSPLHF.

The chain joins TRBV28 to TRBJ2-1; D unclear. Trimming took off 4 bases at V and 10 bases at J, with 8 bases between the two ends. The CDR3 is 11 amino acids. From germline, CDR1 is MDHEN and CDR2 SYDVKM. The CDR3: CASSSLNEQFF. The CDR3 DNA follows: TGTGCCAGCAGTTCTCTAAACGAGCAGTTCTTC.

The rearrangement uses TRBV11-2 and TRBJ1-5, with 8 bases aligning to TRBD1. From germline, CDR1 is SGHAT and CDR2 FQNNGV. The V and J ends lost 1 base and 7 bases, in that order; junction bases with no gene match: 6. This CDR3 region has 15 residues. The CDR3 loop reads CASSLGQGILQPQHF. The CDR3 bases are TGTGCCAGCAGCTTAGGACAGGGGATTTTGCAGCCCCAGCATTTT.

The rearrangement uses TRBV10-2 and TRBJ2-2; D unclear. This CDR3 contains 15 residues. CDR1 WSHSY and CDR2 SAAADI come from the germline V gene. V shed 6 bases and J shed 7 bases, with 18 bases lying between them. The CDR3 sequence: CASSLRQGRIGELFF. The CDR3 nucleotides are TGCGCCAGCAGCCTTCGACAAGGTCGGATCGGGGAGCTGTTTTTT.